Described below is a single T cell receptor (beta chain) sequence and its context. Its antigen remains unidentified. Base quality data are lacking; no much larger clone is found one base away. This entry is derived from a study of cytomegalovirus exposure and HLA in healthy donors listed by TCRdb under 2017. Concerning the study at large: An earlier analysis of approximately 600 of the donors reported 276 Gb of sequence data and roughly 100 million unique TCR beta sequences from about 200 million T cells. On average, approximately 250,000 unique TCR beta nucleotide sequences were sequenced per donor among a few hundred genotyped donors of the cohort, with around 19% of those sequences being non-productive. HLA typing covered class I and class II loci at four-digit resolution. In the later analysis, no new phenotypic data were used to find candidate immune exposures; instead, reliance was placed on TCR beta sequences and their occurrence across donors. Genome-wide SNP genotypes for about 65% of the roughly 700 donors were used in a later genetic analysis, which treated that subset as a discovery cohort. Every discovery cohort repertoire had been produced on one sequencing platform. To predict cytomegalovirus infection status, the study combined high-throughput TCR immunosequencing, statistical association of individual TCRs with disease status, and machine learning. The T cell repertoires of roughly 660 subjects were profiled by immunosequencing and related to cytomegalovirus serostatus. An early release that covered 500 to 800 HLA-typed donors contained 250 to 350 gigabases of sequencing data and 65 million to 100 million unique TCR sequences. The number of donors typed differed by locus, with roughly 620-630 for A, B, C, DRB1 and DQB1, 522 for DQA1, approximately 570 for DPA1, and approximately 470 for DPB1. In an earlier analysis of 587 of the donors, high-throughput TCR beta sequencing was used to judge whether each TCR beta V gene segment behaved as functional or pseudogenic. Of the approximately 400 genotyped donors, 65% to 90% fell in the genetic ancestry cluster associated with self-reported Caucasian donors. Four to six DR-DQ haplotypes were handled as single units for association and clustering, since linkage in the cohort was strong. Along with the approximately 650-subject first cohort, a separate validation cohort of over a hundred different subjects was used. To study patterns of TCR occurrence, a later analysis re-analyzed previously published TCR beta repertoires from around 700 donors and added high-resolution HLA genotyping. Donor age, sex, ethnicity and CMV serostatus were collected together with the repertoire data. The aim of the study was to test whether cataloging public T cell receptors could identify signatures of past pathogen exposure.

The cohort consisted of some 730 healthy bone marrow donors. At the time of sampling, every cohort member was nominally healthy, though immune exposures that went unrecorded were likely present. Of the roughly 630 cohort members, just under 300 had a positive CMV serostatus and about 400 had a negative one, while no CMV serostatus was recorded for the donor. A peripheral blood sample was provided by each donor, and peripheral blood mononuclear cells were used for TCR beta sequencing. The Qiagen DNeasy Blood Extraction Kit was used to extract genomic DNA from the blood cell samples. On the study overall, not on this receptor specifically: Most CMV-associated TCR beta chains appeared to be HLA-restricted in a later analysis, and the HLA associations seemed to be driven largely by CMV exposure. Immune exposure information for the cohort was limited to CMV serostatus. Because HLA typing was unavailable for some donors at each locus, only the typed subset was used in association tests. Sequencing depth was assumed to be roughly uniform across donors in the presence/absence analyses, though that assumption may not hold. Linkage disequilibrium might explain the correlated functional status among segregating V segments, but an unknown experimental factor could not be ruled out. In a later analysis, several top co-occurrence clusters were reported to appear linked to parvovirus B19, influenza, CMV and Epstein-Barr virus. The 87-base-pair reads could not distinguish some IMGT-functional V segments, including TRBV6-2 and TRBV6-3, so those segments were excluded. Because counts were too low, about 15 rarely observed V segments, including chromosome 9 orphons, were left out of the earlier analysis of roughly 600 of the donors. The classifier was reported to diagnose cytomegalovirus status with high specificity and sensitivity in both the original and validation cohorts. Broadly in line with IMGT annotations, most TCR beta V segments showed up in productive rearrangements about 87% or about 30% of the time in an earlier analysis of 450 to 600 of the donors. Three of the identified cytomegalovirus-associated TCR beta chains were confirmed in vitro to be specific for cytomegalovirus antigens. A further reported finding was that TCR beta sequences accurately predicted the HLA-A and HLA-B alleles for most subjects in the first cohort. A later analysis associated about 17,000 TCR beta sequences with specific HLA alleles at a false discovery rate of 0.05. When HLA alleles, especially DR and DQ, strongly co-occurred, TCR associations were difficult to assign to individual alleles. The sequencing pipeline was judged likely to have produced a cluster of highly shared sequence variants as a technical artifact. Compared with the roughly 710-donor mean, donors in an Asian-associated ancestry cluster had fewer N-insertions in productive TCRs, according to a later genetic analysis. An association between a missense DCLRE1C variant and V-gene and J-gene trimming of TCR beta chains was found in a later genetic analysis and replicated in an independent cohort. A later analysis found that TCR association rates varied across HLA loci, with DRB1 alleles showing the most associated TCRs and HLA-C alleles the fewest. Compared with equally common non-associated chains, HLA-associated TCR beta chains in a later analysis were more clonally expanded and had lower generation probabilities. The cohort was sequenced for TCR beta chains only, and without alpha or paired-chain data the features that could be detected were limited. Most TCR sequences were observed very rarely across donors, whereas some public TCRs were present in many individuals. According to the authors, the approach could potentially be generalized to other disease states and immunological phenotypes. A total of about 150 TCR beta chains were listed by the study as associated with cytomegalovirus.

The library came from the immunoSEQ multiplex PCR assay. A mixture of 60 forward primers for TCR Vbeta segments and 13 reverse primers for TCR Jbeta segments was used in the multiplex PCR. Amplification of the CDR3 region of rearranged TCR beta genes was performed with a multiplex PCR assay on genomic DNA. The Illumina HiSeq System was used to sequence the amplified TCR beta libraries as 87-base-pair reads. As for the authors' bioinformatics: A later analysis tallied 80 million to 95 million unique TCR beta chains across the roughly 610 repertoires, and some 10 million of those chains were shared by two or more donors. A nearest-neighbor algorithm error-corrected the raw reads and collapsed the reads into unique sequences, merging closely related sequences to remove PCR and sequencing errors. Alignment of CDR3 sequences to IMGT reference sequences was used to assign V, D and J gene segments. For a sequence to be retained, at least a six-nucleotide match to both a V gene segment and a J gene segment was required. A rearrangement counted as productive if the CDR3 had no stop codons and remained in frame with V and J, and every other rearrangement counted as non-productive. Following IMGT convention, CDR3 was defined as the stretch from the second conserved V-encoded cysteine to the conserved J-encoded phenylalanine. The earlier analysis of about 610 of the donors excluded any sequence lacking an unambiguous match to a single V gene segment. In an earlier analysis of approximately 610 of the donors, V segments were called functional above 56.7% productive rearrangements and were called segregating when the between-donor standard deviation exceeded 5%. To diagnose cytomegalovirus status from the catalog of TCR beta chain sequences, a statistical classification framework was built. In a later analysis, TCR nucleotide sequences were compared against IMGT/GENE-DB human TR gene sequences so that V and J genes could be assigned. A later analysis assigned CDR3 sequences and most-parsimonious VDJ recombination scenarios with the TCRdist pipeline. In a later analysis, each TCR beta chain was defined by its CDR3 amino acid sequence together with its V-gene family, and reads lacking a unique V-gene family were excluded. A later analysis removed several hundred highly shared, low-generation-probability nucleotide sequences to deal with suspected cross-contamination and a sequencing artifact. For each public chain, a later analysis derived a clonal expansion index from normalized ranks of inferred template counts within each repertoire. Generation probabilities in a later analysis came from a VDJ recombination model fitted to out-of-frame rearrangements, and those results were checked against IGoR. In a later analysis, hypergeometric tests were used to score TCR-TCR, TCR-HLA and TCR-CMV co-occurrence, with a repertoire-size bias correction applied to TCR pairs. False discovery rates were estimated in a later analysis by permuting HLA or CMV assignments 20 times. In a later analysis, co-occurring TCRs were grouped with DBSCAN, and TCRdist sequence similarity was added when clustering was performed within HLA-allele-positive subsets. For co-occurrence clustering, repertoires with fewer than 30,000 or more than 120,000 public chains were excluded, along with four or five repertoires with anomalous nucleotide sharing. Not all clones reach the TCRdb copy of this immuneACCESS table, which keeps in-frame sequences only. Checked studies attribute under half of the gap to unresolved V genes and leave the rest unexplained. V and J calls and clone size come straight from that table; D and trimming were deduced from the DNA. In this sample the table shows about 140,000 clones, roughly four fifths of which occur a single time. Of the sample, under 15% falls within the top ten clones.

From the cysteine through the phenylalanine, the CDR3 covers 15 amino acids. CDR3 DNA only is kept here, 45 bases in frame from base 1. V lost 3 bases and J lost 7 bases; the stretch between them is 16 bases long. Per the germline V gene, WSHSY is the CDR1 and SAAADI is the CDR2. Sequencing was done on a sample of PBMCs. The chain uses TRBV10-2 and TRBJ1-5, with no confident D gene call. The origin of this receptor is a human donor in good health. The nucleotides are TGCGCCAGCAGTGATGAGACATTGGGCGACCAGCCCCAGCATTTT. It is translated as CASSDETLGDQPQHF.